The rows below give T cell receptor beta chains drawn from one sample of a study of blood T cell repertoires in COVID-19. Here immunoSEQ multiplex PCR was the method, and the copy in TCRdb shows in-frame clones only, minus some. The sample has more than 200,000 clones; around 84% are singletons. Sequencing input: peripheral blood. These receptors were obtained from a man aged 45 to 65 with acute or convalescent COVID-19. The CDR3 runs from the conserved cysteine through the conserved F or W.

>TRBJ2-7|16|TRBV7-2
CASSPLAGGPLLKQYF
>TRBJ1-5|16|TRBV5-8
CASSLHQGARNQPQHF
>TRBJ1-2|12|TRBV12-5
CASGLAGQIDTF
>TRBJ1-5|14|TRBV5-1
CASSLVPGNQPQHF
>TRBJ2-2|16|TRBV5-8
CASSRRTGTNTGELFF
>TRBJ1-2|15|TRBV18
CASSPDRGEFRGYTF
>TRBJ1-5|15|TRBV2
CASSLQGLSNQPQHF
>TRBJ1-1|13|TRBV19
CASSILQGSEAFF
>TRBJ1-1|14|TRBV10-3
CAISGQATGGEAFF
>TRBJ2-7|14|TRBV11-2
CASSSLGISYEQYF
>TRBJ2-7|15|TRBV20-1
CSASPASGGSYEQYF
>TRBJ2-1|15|TRBV6-6
CASSYSRTSANEQFF
>TRBJ2-1|16|TRBV11-2
CASSLGGGVGYNEQFF
>TRBJ2-1|14|TRBV30
CAWSGDIVFNEQFF
>TRBJ1-5|14|TRBV6-6
CASTLDRSSKPQHF
>TRBJ1-1|14|TRBV5-1
CASSRARRDTEAFF
>TRBJ2-4|17|TRBV7-9
CASTADATSGGKNIQYF
>TRBJ2-1|16|TRBV7-2
CASRKAGGAPYNEQFF
>TRBJ2-7|14|TRBV2
CASRGQGLSYEQYF
>TRBJ1-5|15|TRBV6-5
CASRKQGAHDQPQHF
>TRBJ1-2|13|TRBV10-3
CAIGQGEGYGYTF
>TRBJ2-5|16|TRBV4-1
CASSQGTSGLQETQYF
>TRBJ2-1|16|TRBV11-3
CASSTGTRGVYNEQFF
>TRBJ2-5|13|TRBV29-1
CSVGQYDRETQYF
>TRBJ2-1|12|TRBV25-1
CASRHGQVKQFF
>TRBJ2-7|13|TRBV11-3
CASSRDRSYEQYF
>TRBJ1-6|13|TRBV27
CASGSPYNSPLHF
>TRBJ1-2|13|TRBV19
CASSTGGVYGYTF
>TRBJ2-2|14|TRBV7-7
CASSLGPGTGELFF
>TRBJ1-2|15|TRBV10-3
CAISEKGQGGYGYTF
>TRBJ2-5|16|TRBV30
CAWSLPGTGGRKTQYF
>TRBJ2-1|12|TRBV6-5
CASSYSRERQFF
>TRBJ1-1|16|TRBV6-6
CASTSTAETRGTEAFF
>TRBJ1-1|18|TRBV4-1
CASSHGTSRHRVDTEAFF
>TRBJ2-2|17|TRBV27
CASSLALLNANTGELFF
>TRBJ1-1|12|TRBV6-6
CASTLDGREAFF
>TRBJ1-5|16|TRBV28
CASSLLSGSPNQPQHF
>TRBJ1-1|14|TRBV7-2
CASSLVPGVTEAFF
>TRBJ2-1|16|TRBV10-1
CASSDQGAKSNNEQFF
>TRBJ1-2|13|TRBV7-3
CASSLSPDYGYTF
>TRBJ1-2|13|TRBV5-1
CASRQQTAYGYTF